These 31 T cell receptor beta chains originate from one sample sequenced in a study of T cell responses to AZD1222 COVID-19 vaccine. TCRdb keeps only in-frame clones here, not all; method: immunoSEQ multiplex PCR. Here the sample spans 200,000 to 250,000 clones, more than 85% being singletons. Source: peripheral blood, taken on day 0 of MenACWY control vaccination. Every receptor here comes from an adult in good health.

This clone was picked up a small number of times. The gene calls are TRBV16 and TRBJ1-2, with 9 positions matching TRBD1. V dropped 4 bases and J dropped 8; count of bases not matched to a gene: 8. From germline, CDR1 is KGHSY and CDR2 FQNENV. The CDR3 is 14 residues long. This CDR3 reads CASSRGQGNGGYTF. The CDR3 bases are TGTGCCAGCAGCCGAGGACAGGGGAATGGAGGCTACACCTTC.

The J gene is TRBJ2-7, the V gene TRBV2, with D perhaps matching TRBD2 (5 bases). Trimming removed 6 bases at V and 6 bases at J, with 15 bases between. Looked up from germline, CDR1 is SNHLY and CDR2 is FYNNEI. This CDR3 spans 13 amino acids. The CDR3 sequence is CASSRDPAIEQYF. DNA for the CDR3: TGTGCCAGCAGCCGGGATCCCGCGATCGAGCAGTACTTC. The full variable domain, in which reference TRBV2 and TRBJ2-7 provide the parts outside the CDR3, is EPEVTQTPSHQVTQMGQEVILRCVPISNHLYFYWYRQILGQKVEFLVSFYNNEISEKSEIFDDQFSVERPDGSNFTLKIRSTKLEDSAMYFCASSRDPAIEQYFGPGTRLTVT.

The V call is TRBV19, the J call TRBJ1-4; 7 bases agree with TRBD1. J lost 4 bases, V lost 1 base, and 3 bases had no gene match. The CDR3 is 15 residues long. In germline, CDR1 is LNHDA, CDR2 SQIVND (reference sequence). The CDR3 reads CASSIGGTVNEKLFF. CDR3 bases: TGTGCCAGTAGTATAGGAGGGACAGTTAATGAAAAACTGTTTTTT.

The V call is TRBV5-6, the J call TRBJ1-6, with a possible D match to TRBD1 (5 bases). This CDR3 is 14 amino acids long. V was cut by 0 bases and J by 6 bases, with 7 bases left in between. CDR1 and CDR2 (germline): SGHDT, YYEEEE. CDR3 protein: CASSLGQTNSPLHF. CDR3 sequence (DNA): TGTGCCAGCAGCTTGGGACAGACTAATTCACCCCTCCACTTT.

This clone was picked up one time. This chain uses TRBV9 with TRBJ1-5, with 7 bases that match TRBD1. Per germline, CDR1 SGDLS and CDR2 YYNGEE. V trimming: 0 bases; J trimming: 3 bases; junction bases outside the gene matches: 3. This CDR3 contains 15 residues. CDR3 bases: TGTGCCAGCAGCGTAGGACAGGGTACCAATCAGCCCCAGCATTTT. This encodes CASSVGQGTNQPQHF. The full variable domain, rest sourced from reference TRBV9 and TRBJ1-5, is DSGVTQTPKHLITATGQRVTLRCSPRSGDLSVYWYQQSLDQGLQFLIQYYNGEERAKGNILERFSAQQFPDLHSELNLSSLELGDSALYFCASSVGQGTNQPQHFGDGTRLSIL.

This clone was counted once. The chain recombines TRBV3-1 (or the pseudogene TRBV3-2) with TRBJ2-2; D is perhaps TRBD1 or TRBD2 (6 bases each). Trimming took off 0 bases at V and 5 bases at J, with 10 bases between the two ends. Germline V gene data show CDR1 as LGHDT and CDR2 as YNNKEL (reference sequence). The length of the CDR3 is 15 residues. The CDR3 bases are TGTGCCAGCAGCCAAGAGTGGGGGGCGACCGGGGAGCTGTTTTTT. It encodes CASSQEWGATGELFF.

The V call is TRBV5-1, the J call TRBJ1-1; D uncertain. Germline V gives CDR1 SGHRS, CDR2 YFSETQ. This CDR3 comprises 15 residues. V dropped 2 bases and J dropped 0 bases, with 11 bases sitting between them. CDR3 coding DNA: TGCGCCAGCAGCTTAGCAGCAGGCATGAACACTGAAGCTTTCTTT. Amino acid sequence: CASSLAAGMNTEAFF. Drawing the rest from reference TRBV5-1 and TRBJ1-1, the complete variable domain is KAGVTQTPRYLIKTRGQQVTLSCSPISGHRSVSWYQQTPGQGLQFLFEYFSETQRNKGNFPGRFSGRQFSNSRSEMNVSTLELGDSALYLCASSLAAGMNTEAFFGQGTRLTVV.

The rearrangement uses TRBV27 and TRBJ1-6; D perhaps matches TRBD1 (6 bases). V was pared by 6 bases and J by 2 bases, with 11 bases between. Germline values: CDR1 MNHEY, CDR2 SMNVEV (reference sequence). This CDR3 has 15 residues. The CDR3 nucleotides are TGTGCCAGCAGCAGGGGAGGCACCTATAATTCACCCCTCCACTTT. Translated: CASSRGGTYNSPLHF.

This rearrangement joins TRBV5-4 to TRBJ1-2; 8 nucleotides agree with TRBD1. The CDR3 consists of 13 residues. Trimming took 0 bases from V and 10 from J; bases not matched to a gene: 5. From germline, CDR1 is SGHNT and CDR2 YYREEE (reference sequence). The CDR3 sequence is CASSLAGGASYTF. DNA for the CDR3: TGTGCCAGCAGCTTGGCAGGGGGCGCCTCCTACACCTTC.

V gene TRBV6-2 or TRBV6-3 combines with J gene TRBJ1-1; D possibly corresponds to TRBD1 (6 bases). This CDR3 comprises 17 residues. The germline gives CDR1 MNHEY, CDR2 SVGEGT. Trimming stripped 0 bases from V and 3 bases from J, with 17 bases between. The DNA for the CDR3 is TGTGCCAGCAGTTACTCCAGGGGCCGGTTACGGGACACTGAAGCTTTCTTT. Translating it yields CASSYSRGRLRDTEAFF.

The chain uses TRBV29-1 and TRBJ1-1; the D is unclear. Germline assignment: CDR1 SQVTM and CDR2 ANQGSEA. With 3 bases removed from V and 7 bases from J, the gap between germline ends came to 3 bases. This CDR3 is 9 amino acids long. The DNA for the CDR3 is TGCAGCGTTGACAGTGAAGCTTTCTTT. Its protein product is CSVDSEAFF. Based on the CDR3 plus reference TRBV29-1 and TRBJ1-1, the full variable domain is SAVISQKPSRDICQRGTSLTIQCQVDSQVTMMFWYRQQPGQSLTLIATANQGSEATYESGFVIDKFPISRPNLTFSTLTVSNMSPEDSSIYLCSVDSEAFFGQGTRLTVV.

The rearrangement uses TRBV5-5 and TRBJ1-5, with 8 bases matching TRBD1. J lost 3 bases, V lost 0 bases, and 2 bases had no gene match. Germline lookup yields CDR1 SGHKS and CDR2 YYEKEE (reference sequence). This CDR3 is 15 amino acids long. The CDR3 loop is CASSLDRGDNQPQHF. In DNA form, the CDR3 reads TGTGCCAGCAGCTTGGACAGGGGGGACAATCAGCCCCAGCATTTT.

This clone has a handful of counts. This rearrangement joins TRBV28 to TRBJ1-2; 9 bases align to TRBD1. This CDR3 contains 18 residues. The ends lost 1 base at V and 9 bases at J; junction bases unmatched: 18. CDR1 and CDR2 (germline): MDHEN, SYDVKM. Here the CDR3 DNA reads TGTGCCAGCAGTTTATATGGGACAGGGCCCCTCCTAACTATGAGCTACACCTTC. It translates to CASSLYGTGPLLTMSYTF.

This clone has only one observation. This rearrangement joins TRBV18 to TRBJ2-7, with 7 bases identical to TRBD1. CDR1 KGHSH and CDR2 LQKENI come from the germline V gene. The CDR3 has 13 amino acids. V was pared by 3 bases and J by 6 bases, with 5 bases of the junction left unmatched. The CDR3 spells CASSPLGGVEQYF. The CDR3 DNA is TGTGCCAGCTCACCCCTAGGGGGCGTCGAGCAGTACTTC. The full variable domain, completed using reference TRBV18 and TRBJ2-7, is NAGVMQNPRHLVRRRGQEARLRCSPMKGHSHVYWYRQLPEEGLKFMVYLQKENIIDESGMPKERFSAEFPKEGPSILRIQQVVRGDSAAYFCASSPLGGVEQYFGPGTRLTVT.

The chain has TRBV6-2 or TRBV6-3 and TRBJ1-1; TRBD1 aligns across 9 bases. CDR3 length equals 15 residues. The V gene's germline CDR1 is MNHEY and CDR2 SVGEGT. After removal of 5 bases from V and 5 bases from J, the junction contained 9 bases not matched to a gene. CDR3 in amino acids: CASSKSQGAGTEAFF. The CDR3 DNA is TGTGCCAGCAGTAAGTCACAGGGGGCCGGAACTGAAGCTTTCTTT.

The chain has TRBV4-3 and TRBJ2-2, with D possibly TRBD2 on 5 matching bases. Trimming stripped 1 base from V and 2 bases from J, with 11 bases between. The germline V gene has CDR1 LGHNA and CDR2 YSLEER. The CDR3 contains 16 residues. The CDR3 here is CASSQGRGINTGELFF. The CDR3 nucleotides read TGCGCCAGCAGCCAAGGACGGGGAATTAACACCGGGGAGCTGTTTTTT.

The chain's CDR3 is CASSSDGGRSTRSPLHF. CDR3 DNA: TGCGCCAGCAGCTCCGACGGCGGGAGGAGCACAAGGTCACCCCTCCACTTT. The chain recombines TRBV5-1 with TRBJ1-6, with D unresolved. The CDR3 consists of 17 residues. Germline CDR1 reads SGHRS; CDR2 reads YFSETQ. V lost 3 bases and J lost 10, with 23 bases in between.

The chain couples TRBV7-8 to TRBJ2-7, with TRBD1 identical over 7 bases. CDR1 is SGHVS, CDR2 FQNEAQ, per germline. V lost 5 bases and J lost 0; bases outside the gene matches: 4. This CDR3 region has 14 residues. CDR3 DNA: TGTGCCAGCAGCACAGGGGCCAGCTCCTACGAGCAGTACTTC. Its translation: CASSTGASSYEQYF.

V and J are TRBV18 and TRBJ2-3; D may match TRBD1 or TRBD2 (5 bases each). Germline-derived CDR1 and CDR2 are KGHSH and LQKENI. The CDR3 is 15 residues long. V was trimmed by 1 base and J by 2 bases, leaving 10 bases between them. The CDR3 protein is CASSPRDGYTDTQYF. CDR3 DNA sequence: TGTGCCAGCTCACCACGGGACGGATACACAGATACGCAGTATTTT.

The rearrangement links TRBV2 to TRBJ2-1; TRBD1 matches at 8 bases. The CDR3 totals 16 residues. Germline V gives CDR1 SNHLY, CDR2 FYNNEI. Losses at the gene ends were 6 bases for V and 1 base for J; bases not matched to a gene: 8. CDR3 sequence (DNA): TGTGCCAGCAGGAGGAACAGGGGGGTTTCCTACAATGAGCAGTTCTTC. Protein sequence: CASRRNRGVSYNEQFF.

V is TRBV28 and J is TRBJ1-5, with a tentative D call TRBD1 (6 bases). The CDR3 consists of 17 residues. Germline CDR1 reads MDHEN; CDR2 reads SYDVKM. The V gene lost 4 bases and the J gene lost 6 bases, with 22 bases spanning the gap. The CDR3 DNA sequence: TGTGCCAGCAGTTCCCGAGGGGGAGGGCCGATGGGTCAGCCCCAGCATTTT. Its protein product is CASSSRGGGPMGQPQHF.

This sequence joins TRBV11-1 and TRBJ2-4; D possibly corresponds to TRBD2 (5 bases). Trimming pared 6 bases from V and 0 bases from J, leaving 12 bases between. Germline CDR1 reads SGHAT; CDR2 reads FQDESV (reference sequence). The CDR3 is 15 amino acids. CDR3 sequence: CASSSTRAAKNIQYF. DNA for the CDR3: TGTGCCAGCAGTTCTACGAGGGCAGCCAAAAACATTCAGTACTTC.

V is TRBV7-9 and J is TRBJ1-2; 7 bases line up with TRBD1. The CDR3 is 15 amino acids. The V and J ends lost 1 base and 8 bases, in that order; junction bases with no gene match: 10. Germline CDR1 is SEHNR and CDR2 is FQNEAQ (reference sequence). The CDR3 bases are TGTGCCAGCAGCTTAGATTGGACAGGCGGAGGAGGCTACACCTTC. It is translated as CASSLDWTGGGGYTF.

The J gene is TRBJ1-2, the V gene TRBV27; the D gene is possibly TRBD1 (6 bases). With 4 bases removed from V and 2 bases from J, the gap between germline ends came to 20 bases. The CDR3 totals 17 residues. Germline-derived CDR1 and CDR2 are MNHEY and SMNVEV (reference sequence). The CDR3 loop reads CASSSPGAGDRNYGYTF. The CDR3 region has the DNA TGTGCCAGCAGTTCCCCGGGGGCAGGGGATAGAAACTATGGCTACACCTTC.

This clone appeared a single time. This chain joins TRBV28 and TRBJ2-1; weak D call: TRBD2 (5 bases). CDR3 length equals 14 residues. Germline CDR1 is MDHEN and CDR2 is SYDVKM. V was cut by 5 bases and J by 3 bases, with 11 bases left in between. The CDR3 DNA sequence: TGTGCCAGCAGTGCGGGCTCCTTCTACAATGAGCAGTTCTTC. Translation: CASSAGSFYNEQFF.

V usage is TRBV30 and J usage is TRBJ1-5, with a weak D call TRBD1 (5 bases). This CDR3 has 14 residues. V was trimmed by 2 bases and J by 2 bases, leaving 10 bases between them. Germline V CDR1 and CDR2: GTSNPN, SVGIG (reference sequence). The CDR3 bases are TGTGCCTGGAGTTCCTCACAGGGCAATCAGCCCCAGCATTTT. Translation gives CAWSSSQGNQPQHF.

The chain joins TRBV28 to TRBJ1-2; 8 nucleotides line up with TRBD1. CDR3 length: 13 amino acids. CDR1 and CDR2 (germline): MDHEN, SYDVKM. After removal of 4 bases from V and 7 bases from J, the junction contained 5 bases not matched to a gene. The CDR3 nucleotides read TGTGCCAGCAGTTCCCAGGGGGCGGCTGGCTACACCTTC. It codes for CASSSQGAAGYTF.

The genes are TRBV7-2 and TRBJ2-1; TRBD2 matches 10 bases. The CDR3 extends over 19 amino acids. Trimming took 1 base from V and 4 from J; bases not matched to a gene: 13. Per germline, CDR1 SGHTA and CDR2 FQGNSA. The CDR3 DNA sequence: TGTGCCAGCAGCTTAGATCCAGCGGGGGGGCCGATATCTTACAATGAGCAGTTCTTC. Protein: CASSLDPAGGPISYNEQFF.

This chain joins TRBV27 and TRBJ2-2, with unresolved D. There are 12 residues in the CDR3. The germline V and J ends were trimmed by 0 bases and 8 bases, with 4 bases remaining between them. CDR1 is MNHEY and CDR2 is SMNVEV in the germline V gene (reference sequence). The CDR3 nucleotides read TGTGCCAGCAGTTTATCCGGGGGGGAGCTGTTTTTT. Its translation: CASSLSGGELFF.

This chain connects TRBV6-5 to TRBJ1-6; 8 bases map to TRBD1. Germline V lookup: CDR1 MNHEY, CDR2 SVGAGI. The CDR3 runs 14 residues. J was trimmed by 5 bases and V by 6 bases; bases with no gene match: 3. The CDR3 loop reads CASSQGQDNSPLHF. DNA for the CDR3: TGTGCCAGCAGCCAGGGACAGGATAATTCACCCCTCCACTTT.

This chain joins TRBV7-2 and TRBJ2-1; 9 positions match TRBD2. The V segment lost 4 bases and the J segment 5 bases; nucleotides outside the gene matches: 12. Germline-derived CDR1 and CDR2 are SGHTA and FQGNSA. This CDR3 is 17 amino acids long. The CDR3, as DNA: TGTGCCAGCAGCTCGTGGGTCGACCTAGCGGGAAACAATGAGCAGTTCTTC. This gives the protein CASSSWVDLAGNNEQFF.